This T cell receptor (beta chain) was sequenced in a study of PD-L1 blockade in urothelial cancer. The overall study: Of 30 or so patients, fewer than 27 were males with bladder-origin urothelial cancer. Prior exposure to chemotherapy in patients amounted to 0 to 3 regimens received. Blood was subjected to analysis at 3 weeks (second dose) and 6 weeks following treatment start.

TCRdb's table, derived via immunoSEQ multiplex PCR, lists solely in-frame clones and lacks some. The sample shows roughly 60,000 clones, around 79% of them seen only once. The V end lost 5 bases, the J end lost 7 bases, and 15 bases lay between the germline ends. CDR1 MNHEY and CDR2 SMNVEV come from the germline V gene (reference sequence). The CDR3 runs to 14 residues. This rearrangement joins TRBV27 to TRBJ1-5; D gene ambiguous. This material consisted of PBMCs, taken around atezolizumab (anti-PD-L1) treatment. This TCR was sampled from a man between 65 and 79 years old with urothelial cancer. Here the CDR3 reads CASSPSSGRQPQHF. The CDR3 coding sequence is TGTGCCAGCAGTCCATCGAGCGGACGGCAGCCCCAGCATTTT.